This T cell receptor beta chain was retrieved from a study of regulatory T cells in long-lasting Graves disease. For the study at large: Persistent cases were those of Graves' disease that involved over 5 years of antithyroid drugs with positive TSH receptor antibodies.

Time point: persistent/refractory GD, antithyroid drugs over 5 years with positive TRAb. PBMC RNA was the source of the TCR library. CDR3 size: 16 residues. CDR1 is SNHLY, CDR2 FYNNEI, per germline. Findings and limits, study-wide: Gene preferences differed: TRBV28, TRBJ1-2, TRBJ2-5 in persistent cases.

This clonotype was detected ten times or more. Antigen unknown. The authors built TCR beta libraries using iRepertoire HTBI primers and Arm-PCR of CDR3 regions. Each CDR3 protein gets one entry after TCRdb re-called the multiplex PCR reads with MiXCR. Of around 450,000 distinct CDR3 sequences listed, under 25% are singletons. V usage is TRBV2 and J usage is TRBJ2-5; 14 bases agree with TRBD2. The DNA matches TRBJ2-1 better at its end, which makes the J call doubtful. This receptor was obtained from a female donor with Graves disease. Specimen: peripheral blood mononuclear cells (PBMCs), collected when the disease was refractory, from a patient treated with antithyroid drugs. The chain's CDR3 is CASSVPGLAGGNEQFF. In DNA, the CDR3 is TGTGCCAGCAGTGTTCCCGGACTAGCGGGGGGAAATGAGCAGTTCTTC.